The T cell receptor (beta chain) described here comes from a study of T-cell reconstitution after alpha-beta-depleted transplantation in children. Whole-study results and caveats: Counts and diversity of T cells one year after transplant came mostly from newly produced T cells. Day-60 TCRbeta diversity that was high in some patients was derived from surviving recipient T cells and thymic progenitors. Reportedly, roughly two months post-transplant, alpha-beta T cells arose from several hundred expanded graft clones.

Germline V gives CDR1 SGHAT, CDR2 FQNNGV. The CDR3 totals 19 residues. After removal of 5 bases from V and 2 bases from J, the junction contained 16 bases not matched to a gene. Unique molecular identifiers were used to barcode this TCRbeta library. TCRdb recomputed calls from the PCR reads with MiXCR, one row per CDR3 protein. Of around 250,000 distinct CDR3 sequences detected, around 8% appear once; the ten largest clones hold almost 6.5%. There are many counts of this clonotype. Its antigen is currently unknown. This clonotype was sampled from a male patient younger than 18 who had a stem cell transplant for acute lymphoblastic leukemia, so the T cells may come from the graft donor. The rearrangement joins TRBV11-2 to TRBJ2-7, with 12 bases aligning to TRBD2. Here the sequenced sample was PBMCs, mostly from graft donor cells, taken 180 days after TCRalphabeta/CD19-depleted stem cell transplant. CDR3 DNA: TGTGCCAGCAGCACCCGACTAGCGGGGGTCGACTGGGCGCCCTACGAGCAGTACTTC. Protein: CASSTRLAGVDWAPYEQYF.